The next 22 T cell receptor beta chains were all read from a single sample in a study of blood T cell repertoires in COVID-19. The data were produced by immunoSEQ multiplex PCR, yet TCRdb's version contains in-frame clones alone and is incomplete. The table shows 150,000 to 200,000 clones, with around 85% occurring only once. Source material: peripheral blood. These receptor sequences come from a person between 65 and 79 years old with COVID-19, enrolled during active disease.

V gene TRBV6-2 or TRBV6-3 combines with J gene TRBJ1-5; a possible D gene is TRBD1 (5 bases). V was shortened by 6 bases and J by 1 base, with 19 bases between the two germline ends. Germline loops: CDR1 MNHEY, CDR2 SVGEGT. The CDR3 spans 17 residues. The chain's CDR3 is CASSPPAGRESNQPQHF. The CDR3 DNA is TGTGCCAGCAGCCCCCCCGCAGGGCGAGAAAGCAATCAGCCCCAGCATTTT.

This chain joins TRBV7-2 and TRBJ1-5; maybe TRBD1 (6 bases). Germline V lookup: CDR1 SGHTA, CDR2 FQGNSA. This CDR3 has 17 amino acids. Trimming stripped 2 bases from V and 0 bases from J, with 14 bases between. The CDR3 bases are TGTGCCAGCAGCTTAACTGGGACAAGTTATAGCAATCAGCCCCAGCATTTT. It translates to CASSLTGTSYSNQPQHF.

The V call is TRBV29-1, the J call TRBJ1-1; 7 nucleotides align to TRBD1. The CDR3 is 15 amino acids. Trimming took 4 bases from V and 1 from J; bases not matched to a gene: 9. The germline CDR1 and CDR2 sequences are SQVTM and ANQGSEA. In DNA, the CDR3 is TGCAGCGTTGCAGATACAGGGGCTCCGAACACTGAAGCTTTCTTT. As protein: CSVADTGAPNTEAFF.

This chain uses TRBV9 with TRBJ2-2; tentatively, D is TRBD2 (5 bases). V was clipped by 0 bases and J by 4 bases, with 16 bases between them. There are 17 residues in the CDR3. CDR1 SGDLS and CDR2 YYNGEE come from the germline V gene. DNA of the CDR3: TGTGCCAGCAGCGTAGCCGCCAGCGGAGGTAGCACCGGGGAGCTGTTTTTT. It codes for CASSVAASGGSTGELFF.

The CDR3, as DNA: TGTGCCAGCAGTTGGGGCGGGGGATTGAAGGCTTTCTTT. Amino acid sequence: CASSWGGGLKAFF. The J gene is TRBJ1-1, the V gene TRBV27, with a weak D call TRBD1 (5 bases). Germline CDR1 is MNHEY and CDR2 is SMNVEV (reference sequence). The V end was cut by 4 bases, the J end by 11 bases, with 17 bases between. CDR3 length equals 13 residues.

The CDR3 is CASSIESGNTEAFF. CDR3 nucleotide sequence: TGTGCCAGTAGTATAGAGTCCGGGAACACTGAAGCTTTCTTT. The chain joins TRBV19 to TRBJ1-1; D remains unclear. V gave up 0 bases and J gave up 1 base, with 6 bases separating them. The CDR3 has 14 amino acids. Germline loops: CDR1 LNHDA, CDR2 SQIVND (reference sequence).

The J gene is TRBJ2-5, the V gene TRBV23-1; the D is unclear. TRBV23-1 is assigned to the ORF class and has an uncertain function. This CDR3 contains 15 residues. Trimming pared 0 bases from V and 2 bases from J, leaving 10 bases between. The CDR3 here is CASSQSGSSQETQYF. The CDR3 DNA follows: TGCGCCAGCAGTCAATCGGGCAGTTCTCAAGAGACCCAGTACTTC.

V gene TRBV2 combines with J gene TRBJ2-7, with a possible D match to TRBD1 (6 bases). Germline values: CDR1 SNHLY, CDR2 FYNNEI. Trimming left V 5 bases short and J 2 bases short, with 19 bases between. CDR3 length: 16 residues. The CDR3 is CASSIRDRTAPYEQYF. In DNA, the CDR3 is TGTGCCAGCAGTATCCGGGATAGGACAGCACCCTACGAGCAGTACTTC.

V and J are TRBV9 and TRBJ2-6; 9 positions match TRBD1. There are 17 residues in the CDR3. V was clipped by 6 bases and J by 0 bases; unmatched bases: 7. Germline-derived CDR1 and CDR2 are SGDLS and YYNGEE. In DNA form, the CDR3 reads TGTGCCAGCAAGAAGACAGGGGGTCTCTCTGGGGCCAACGTCCTGACTTTC. It is translated as CASKKTGGLSGANVLTF.

The genes are TRBV5-5 and TRBJ2-3, with 9 positions matching TRBD2. Losses at the gene ends were 5 bases for V and 7 bases for J; bases not matched to a gene: 14. Looked up from germline, CDR1 is SGHKS and CDR2 is YYEKEE (reference sequence). This CDR3 contains 16 residues. The CDR3, as DNA: TGTGCCAGCAGACCCCAGCGTAGCGGGAGCGGGAATACGCAGTATTTT. This sequence encodes CASRPQRSGSGNTQYF.

This clone was seen just once. The V gene is TRBV5-1, the J gene TRBJ2-3; D is uncertain. Per the germline V gene, CDR1 is SGHRS and CDR2 is YFSETQ. The ends were cut back, 2 bases at V and 0 bases at J, with 10 bases in the middle. CDR3 length: 15 residues. This chain's CDR3 is CASSFSGRSTDTQYF. As DNA, the CDR3 is TGCGCCAGCAGCTTCTCGGGTCGGAGCACAGATACGCAGTATTTT. The whole variable domain, remainder taken from reference TRBV5-1 and TRBJ2-3, is KAGVTQTPRYLIKTRGQQVTLSCSPISGHRSVSWYQQTPGQGLQFLFEYFSETQRNKGNFPGRFSGRQFSNSRSEMNVSTLELGDSALYLCASSFSGRSTDTQYFGPGTRLTVL.

This chain links TRBV27 with TRBJ2-5; 8 nucleotides align to TRBD1. The J segment lost 1 base and the V segment lost 4 bases, leaving 5 bases of the junction unmatched. This CDR3 has 15 residues. The germline CDR1 and CDR2 sequences are MNHEY and SMNVEV (reference sequence). The CDR3 sequence is CASSSHRGSQETQYF. CDR3 bases: TGTGCCAGCAGTTCCCACAGGGGGTCCCAAGAGACCCAGTACTTC.

The chain employs TRBV28 and TRBJ2-7; unclear D gene. CDR1 is MDHEN and CDR2 is SYDVKM in the germline V gene. The V and J ends lost 5 bases and 7 bases respectively, with 6 bases between them. CDR3 size: 10 residues. CDR3 loop: CASSNEEQYF. CDR3 bases: TGTGCCAGCAGTAATGAGGAGCAGTACTTC.

The rearrangement links TRBV6-1 to TRBJ2-7, with D unresolved. V lost 3 bases and J 3 bases, leaving 15 bases between the germline ends. Germline-derived CDR1 and CDR2 are MNHNS and SASEGT. There are 15 residues in the CDR3. The CDR3 region has the DNA TGTGCCAGCAGTGAGCAAGGCGGCAGACTCTACGAGCAGTACTTC. Residues: CASSEQGGRLYEQYF.

The genes are TRBV19 and TRBJ1-2; 8 nucleotides line up with TRBD1. The length of the CDR3 is 12 residues. The germline CDR1 and CDR2 sequences are LNHDA and SQIVND (reference sequence). Trimming cost V 4 bases and J 7 bases; bases outside gene matches: 2. The CDR3 sequence: CASSTGGGGYTF. CDR3 nucleotide sequence: TGTGCCAGTAGTACAGGGGGCGGTGGCTACACCTTC.

The genes are TRBV18 and TRBJ1-6, with a possible D match to TRBD1 (6 bases). V shed 3 bases and J shed 8 bases, with 11 bases lying between them. Germline V CDR1 and CDR2: KGHSH, LQKENI. CDR3 length: 14 residues. CDR3 sequence reads: CASSPTGFDSPLHF. The CDR3 nucleotides are TGTGCCAGCTCACCGACAGGATTTGATTCACCCCTCCACTTT.

The sample holds a few counts of this clone. The chain recombines TRBV19 with TRBJ1-2, with D unresolved. This CDR3 has 17 amino acids. Trimming pared 3 bases from V and 2 bases from J, leaving 19 bases between. Germline CDR1 and CDR2: LNHDA and SQIVND (reference sequence). DNA of the CDR3: TGTGCCAGTAGTATCTCCCTAATTGAGGGATTGAACTATGGCTACACCTTC. Its protein is CASSISLIEGLNYGYTF.

The chain carries TRBV5-1 and TRBJ2-3; D may be TRBD1 (6 bases). Germline CDR1 reads SGHRS; CDR2 reads YFSETQ. The CDR3 runs 14 residues. The germline V and J ends were trimmed by 0 bases and 5 bases, with 10 bases remaining between them. CDR3 in amino acids: CASSLDTGKDTQYF. The CDR3 bases are TGCGCCAGCAGCTTGGATACAGGGAAAGATACGCAGTATTTT.

The chain joins TRBV28 to TRBJ2-7; 7 nucleotides align to TRBD2. In germline, CDR1 is MDHEN, CDR2 SYDVKM. Trimming cost V 3 bases and J 0 bases; bases outside gene matches: 8. The CDR3 consists of 16 residues. CDR3 loop: CASSLHLAELSYEQYF. CDR3 bases: TGTGCCAGCAGTTTGCACCTAGCGGAGCTCTCCTACGAGCAGTACTTC.

The V and J genes are TRBV5-1 and TRBJ2-3; 7 bases fit TRBD2. After removal of 0 bases from V and 3 bases from J, the junction contained 4 bases not matched to a gene. This CDR3 contains 15 residues. The germline V gene has CDR1 SGHRS and CDR2 YFSETQ. The CDR3 DNA sequence: TGCGCCAGCAGCTTGGGGGTCGGGGGGACAGATACGCAGTATTTT. This sequence encodes CASSLGVGGTDTQYF.

This clone appeared once. The CDR3 DNA sequence: TGCGCCAGCAGCCGGGGGTCAGGGACCAATTCACCCCTCCACTTT. Translating gives CASSRGSGTNSPLHF. The rearrangement joins TRBV5-1 to TRBJ1-6; perhaps TRBD1 as D (5 bases). Germline V gene data show CDR1 as SGHRS and CDR2 as YFSETQ. V was pared by 4 bases and J by 7 bases, with 15 bases between. This CDR3 contains 15 residues. Full variable domain (outside the CDR3, taken from reference TRBV5-1 and TRBJ1-6): KAGVTQTPRYLIKTRGQQVTLSCSPISGHRSVSWYQQTPGQGLQFLFEYFSETQRNKGNFPGRFSGRQFSNSRSEMNVSTLELGDSALYLCASSRGSGTNSPLHFGNGTRLTVT.

V is TRBV28 and J is TRBJ2-5; TRBD2 agrees at 15 bases. The V and J ends lost 2 bases and 0 bases, in that order; junction bases with no gene match: 4. Germline CDR1 and CDR2: MDHEN and SYDVKM. The CDR3 spans 18 residues. CDR3 in amino acids: CASSLAGLAGGYQETQYF. The CDR3 DNA sequence: TGTGCCAGCAGTTTAGCCGGACTAGCGGGGGGGTACCAAGAGACCCAGTACTTC.